This T cell receptor (beta chain) was recorded in a study of cytomegalovirus exposure and HLA in healthy donors. General observations from the study: Most of the CMV-associated TCR beta chains (in a later analysis) appeared to be HLA-restricted. TCR beta chains numbering under 200 were designated cytomegalovirus-associated.

As regards this clone: Its antigen is currently unknown.

Per the germline V gene, CDR1 is SGHNT and CDR2 is YYREEE (reference sequence). The CDR3 has 17 residues. V was pared by 3 bases and J by 5 bases, with 20 bases between. The PCR was carried out with 60 Vbeta primers and 13 Jbeta primers. TCRdb's copy holds only in-frame clones and misses some; the assay was immunoSEQ multiplex PCR. This listing includes 110,000 to 150,000 clones. The clonotype was recovered from a male donor in good health and CMV-seronegative. The sequenced sample was PBMCs. The chain links TRBV5-4 to TRBJ2-2; D is possibly TRBD2 (6 bases). CDR3 loop: CASSSISGTFPTGELFF. The CDR3 region has the DNA TGTGCCAGCAGCTCCATATCCGGGACTTTTCCTACCGGGGAGCTGTTTTTT.